The present T cell receptor (beta chain) was sequenced within a study of blood T cell repertoires in COVID-19. Produced via immunoSEQ multiplex PCR; TCRdb's table is partial and in-frame only. In the table there are approximately 220,000 clones, roughly 84% of which are singletons. In its sample, this clone was seen a few times. This CDR3 has 15 residues. Germline V lookup: CDR1 SGHNT, CDR2 YYREEE (reference sequence). V trimming: 4 bases; J trimming: 4 bases; junction bases outside the gene matches: 7. This sequence joins TRBV5-4 and TRBJ1-4, with TRBD1 matching over 7 bases. The receptor comes from a woman aged 30 to 39 who had recovered from COVID-19. The source material was peripheral blood. This CDR3 reads CASSTNRGVNEKLFF. CDR3 bases: TGTGCCAGCAGCACAAACAGGGGCGTTAATGAAAAACTGTTTTTT.